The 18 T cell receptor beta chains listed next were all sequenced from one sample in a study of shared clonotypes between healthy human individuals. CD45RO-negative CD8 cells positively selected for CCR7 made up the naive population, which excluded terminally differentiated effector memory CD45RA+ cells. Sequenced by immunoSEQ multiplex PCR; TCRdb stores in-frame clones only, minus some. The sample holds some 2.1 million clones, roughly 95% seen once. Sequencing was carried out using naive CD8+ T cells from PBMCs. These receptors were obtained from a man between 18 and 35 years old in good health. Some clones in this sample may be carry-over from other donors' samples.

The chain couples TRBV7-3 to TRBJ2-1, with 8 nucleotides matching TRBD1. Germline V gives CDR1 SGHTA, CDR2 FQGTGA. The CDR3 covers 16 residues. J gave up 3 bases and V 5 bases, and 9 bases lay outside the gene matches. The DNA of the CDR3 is TGTGCCAGCAGCCTCTCGCCAGGGGGCGACTACAATGAGCAGTTCTTC. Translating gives CASSLSPGGDYNEQFF.

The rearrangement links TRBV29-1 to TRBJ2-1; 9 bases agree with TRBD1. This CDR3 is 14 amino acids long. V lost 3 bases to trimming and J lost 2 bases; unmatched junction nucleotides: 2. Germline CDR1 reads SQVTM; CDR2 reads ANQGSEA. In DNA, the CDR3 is TGCAGCGTTGAGGGGACAGGGACCTACAATGAGCAGTTCTTC. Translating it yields CSVEGTGTYNEQFF.

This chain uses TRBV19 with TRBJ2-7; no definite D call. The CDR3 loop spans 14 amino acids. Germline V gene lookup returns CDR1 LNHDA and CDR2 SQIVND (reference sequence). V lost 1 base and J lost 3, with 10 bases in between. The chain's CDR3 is CASSIVDPGYEQYF. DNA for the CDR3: TGTGCCAGTAGTATAGTTGACCCCGGCTACGAGCAGTACTTC.

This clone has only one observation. In DNA, the CDR3 is TGTGCCAGCAGGAGTCTAGCGGGAGTCTACAATGAGCAGTTCTTC. Translation gives CASRSLAGVYNEQFF. This chain uses TRBV7-9 with TRBJ2-1; 10 bases fit TRBD2. After removal of 6 bases from V and 3 bases from J, the junction contained 5 bases not matched to a gene. CDR1 SEHNR and CDR2 FQNEAQ come from the germline V gene (reference sequence). The CDR3 is 15 amino acids.

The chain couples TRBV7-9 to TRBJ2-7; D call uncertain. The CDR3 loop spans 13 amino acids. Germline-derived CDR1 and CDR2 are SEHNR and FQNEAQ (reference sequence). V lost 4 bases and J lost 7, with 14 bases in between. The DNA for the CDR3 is TGTGCCAGCAGCTCGGACCTCAGGCTGGAGCAGTACTTC. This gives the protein CASSSDLRLEQYF.

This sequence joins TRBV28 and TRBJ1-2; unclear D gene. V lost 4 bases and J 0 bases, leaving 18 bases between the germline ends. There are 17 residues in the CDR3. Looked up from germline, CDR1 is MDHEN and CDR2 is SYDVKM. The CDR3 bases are TGTGCCAGCAGTTCACACCGGGAGGAAGATTCTAACTATGGCTACACCTTC. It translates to CASSSHREEDSNYGYTF.

CDR3 protein: CASSVAKNPDGYGYTF. Here the CDR3 DNA reads TGTGCCAGCAGCGTAGCTAAGAATCCTGATGGCTATGGCTACACCTTC. This chain connects TRBV9 to TRBJ1-2; the D is unclear. The length of the CDR3 is 16 residues. CDR1 and CDR2 from the germline V gene are SGDLS and YYNGEE. Trimming took 0 bases from V and 4 from J, leaving 16 bases between them. Drawing the rest from reference TRBV9 and TRBJ1-2, the complete variable domain is DSGVTQTPKHLITATGQRVTLRCSPRSGDLSVYWYQQSLDQGLQFLIQYYNGEERAKGNILERFSAQQFPDLHSELNLSSLELGDSALYFCASSVAKNPDGYGYTFGSGTRLTVV.

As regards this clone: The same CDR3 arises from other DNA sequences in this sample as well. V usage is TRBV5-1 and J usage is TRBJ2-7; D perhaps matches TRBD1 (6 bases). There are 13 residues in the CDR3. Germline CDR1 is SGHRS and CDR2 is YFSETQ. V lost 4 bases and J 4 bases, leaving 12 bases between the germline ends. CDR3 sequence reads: CASSPETGYEQYF. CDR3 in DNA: TGCGCCAGCAGCCCCGAAACAGGGTACGAGCAGTACTTC.

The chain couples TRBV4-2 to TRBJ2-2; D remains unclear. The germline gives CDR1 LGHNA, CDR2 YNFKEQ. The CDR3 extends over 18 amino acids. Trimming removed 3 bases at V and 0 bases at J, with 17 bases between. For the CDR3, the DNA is TGTGCCAGCAGCCACCCCTCGCCTTCCACATCGAACACCGGGGAGCTGTTTTTT. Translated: CASSHPSPSTSNTGELFF.

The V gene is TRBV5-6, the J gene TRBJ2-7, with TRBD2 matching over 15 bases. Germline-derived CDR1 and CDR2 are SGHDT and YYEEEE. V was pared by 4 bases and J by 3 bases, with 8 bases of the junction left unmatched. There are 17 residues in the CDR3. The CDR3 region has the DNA TGTGCCAGCAGCCCCGGACTAGCGGGAGGGACAAGCTACGAGCAGTACTTC. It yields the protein CASSPGLAGGTSYEQYF.

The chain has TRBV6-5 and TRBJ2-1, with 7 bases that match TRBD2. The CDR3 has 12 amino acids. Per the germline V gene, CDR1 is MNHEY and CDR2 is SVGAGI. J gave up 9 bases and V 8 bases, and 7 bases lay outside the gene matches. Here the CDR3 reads CASGNGRTEQFF. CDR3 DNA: TGTGCCAGCGGAAACGGGAGGACTGAGCAGTTCTTC.

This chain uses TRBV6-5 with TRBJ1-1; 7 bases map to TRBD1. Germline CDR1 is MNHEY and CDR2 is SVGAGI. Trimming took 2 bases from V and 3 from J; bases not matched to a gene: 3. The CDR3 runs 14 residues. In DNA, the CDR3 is TGTGCCAGCAGTTACGGGGGACAGTACACTGAAGCTTTCTTT. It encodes CASSYGGQYTEAFF.

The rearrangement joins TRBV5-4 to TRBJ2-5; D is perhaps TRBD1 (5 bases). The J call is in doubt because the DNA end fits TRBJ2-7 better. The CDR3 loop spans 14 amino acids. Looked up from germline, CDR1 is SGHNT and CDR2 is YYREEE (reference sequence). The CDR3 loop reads CASSSITGRNEQYF. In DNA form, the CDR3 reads TGTGCCAGCAGTTCCATTACAGGTCGTAACGAGCAGTACTTC.

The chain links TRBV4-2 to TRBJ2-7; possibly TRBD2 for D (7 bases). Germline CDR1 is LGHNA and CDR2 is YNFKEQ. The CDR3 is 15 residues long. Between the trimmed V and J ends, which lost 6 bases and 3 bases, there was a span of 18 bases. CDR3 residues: CASSQNGGGGYEQYF. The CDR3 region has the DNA TGTGCCAGCAGTCAAAATGGCGGGGGCGGCTACGAGCAGTACTTC.

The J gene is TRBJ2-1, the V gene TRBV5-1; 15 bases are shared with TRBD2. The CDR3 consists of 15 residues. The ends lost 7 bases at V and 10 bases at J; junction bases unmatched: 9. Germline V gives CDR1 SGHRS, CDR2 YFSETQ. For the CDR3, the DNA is TGCGCCAGCTTACCGGGACTAGCGGGAGGTAACGAGCAGTTCTTC. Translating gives CASLPGLAGGNEQFF.

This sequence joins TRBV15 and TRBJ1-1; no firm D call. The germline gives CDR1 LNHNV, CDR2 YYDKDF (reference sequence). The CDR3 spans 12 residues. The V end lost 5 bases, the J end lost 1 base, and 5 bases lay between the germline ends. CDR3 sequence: CATSPRNTEAFF. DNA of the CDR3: TGTGCCACCAGCCCTCGGAACACTGAAGCTTTCTTT.

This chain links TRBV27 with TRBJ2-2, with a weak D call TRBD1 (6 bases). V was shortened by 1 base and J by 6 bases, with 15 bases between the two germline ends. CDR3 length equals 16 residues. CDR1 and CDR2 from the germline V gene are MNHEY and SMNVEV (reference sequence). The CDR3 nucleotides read TGTGCCAGCAGTTTATTACCGAAGGGGGACCCCGGGGAGCTGTTTTTT. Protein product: CASSLLPKGDPGELFF.

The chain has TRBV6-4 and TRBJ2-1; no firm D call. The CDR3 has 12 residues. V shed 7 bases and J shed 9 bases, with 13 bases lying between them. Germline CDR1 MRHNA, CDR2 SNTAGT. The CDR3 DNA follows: TGTGCCAGCAAGCCCCCGAATGGTGAGCAGTTCTTC. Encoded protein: CASKPPNGEQFF.